Presented here are 14 T cell receptor gamma chains from one specimen sequenced in a study of gamma delta lymphoproliferative disorders and STAT genes. Genomic DNA from isolated PBMCs served as the sequencing template. TCRdb re-called clones from the multiplex PCR reads via CATT. This sample has 600 or so gamma-chain clones, with approximately 15% found just once. Sample: blood. These receptors originate from a human donor in good health.

By share of the sample, this clone is large. Because the CDR3's place on the DNA is in doubt, the DNA is left out and the CDR3 is given as listed by TCRdb. TRGV11 is the V gene, and the J gene was not called. TRGV11 is noted as an ORF with a role that remains uncertain. The CDR3 contains 18 residues when both ends are counted. This chain's CDR3 is CTTVPAGFRGSSDWIKTF.

This clone is classed as medium-sized. The chain couples TRGV8 to TRGJ1 or TRGJ2. TCRdb records no J gene; here it was assigned by comparing the DNA to germline. The CDR3 contains 14 residues. Germline V gives CDR1 VENAVY, CDR2 YDSYNSRV. J gave up 6 bases and V 0 bases, and 8 bases lay outside the gene matches. The CDR3 DNA is TGTGCCACCTGGGATAGGCGGGAGGCTTATAAGAAACTCTTT. Amino acid sequence: CATWDRREAYKKLF.

By sample share, this clone is medium-sized. The rearrangement joins TRGV4 to TRGJ1 or TRGJ2. TCRdb does not report a J gene; here it was assigned by matching the DNA to germline references. V lost 4 bases, J lost 1 base, and 7 bases stayed unmatched. The CDR3 is 14 amino acids. CDR1 and CDR2 (germline): EGSTGY, YDSYTSSV. CDR3 nucleotides: TGTGCCACCTGGGACTCTACCAATTATTATAAGAAACTCTTT. This codes for CATWDSTNYYKKLF.

The CDR3: CAAWGLEACYKKLF. As DNA, the CDR3 is TGTGCTGCGTGGGGCCTCGAAGCCTGTTATAAGAAACTCTTT. The chain employs TRGV10 and TRGJ1 or TRGJ2. The J gene comes from matching the DNA to germline here; TCRdb lacks it. TRGV10 is recorded as an ORF, its role being uncertain. J was trimmed by 6 bases and V by 8 bases; bases with no gene match: 14. CDR3 size: 14 residues.

This clone appeared a few times. The chain uses TRGV8 and TRGJ1 or TRGJ2. Assignment of the J gene here rests on matching the DNA to germline, because TCRdb gives none. V lost 4 bases to trimming and J lost 4 bases; unmatched junction nucleotides: 1. CDR1 is VENAVY and CDR2 is YDSYNSRV in the germline V gene. The CDR3 is made up of 11 amino acids. The CDR3 region is CATWEYYKKLF. The CDR3 region has the DNA TGTGCCACCTGGGAGTATTATAAGAAACTCTTT.

Within the sample, this clone is large (0.1 to 1%). The gene calls are TRGV3 and TRGJ1 or TRGJ2. TCRdb gives no J gene; it was assigned here by matching the DNA to germline. The CDR3 loop spans 12 amino acids. V lost 0 bases and J lost 7; bases outside the gene matches: 3. Per germline, CDR1 VTNTFY and CDR2 YDVSTARD (reference sequence). CDR3 sequence: CATWDRHYKKLF. The CDR3 DNA sequence: TGTGCCACCTGGGACAGGCACTATAAGAAACTCTTT.

By share of the sample, this clone is medium-sized. This chain uses TRGV2 with TRGJ1 or TRGJ2. Because TCRdb records no J gene, it was assigned here through a match of the DNA to germline. The CDR3 runs to 14 residues. Trimming took 0 bases from V and 5 from J; bases not matched to a gene: 7. CDR1 is EGSNGY, CDR2 YDSYNSKV, per germline. The CDR3 nucleotides read TGTGCCACCTGGGACGGGTGGATTGATTATAAGAAACTCTTT. Protein sequence: CATWDGWIDYKKLF.

The V call is TRGV5P, the J call TRGJ1 or TRGJ2. TRGV5P has pseudogene status. The length of the CDR3 is 9 residues. The CDR3 bases are TGTGCCACCTGGGCTAAGAAACTCTTT. As protein: CATWAKKLF.

Sample share makes this clone large. This chain's CDR3 is CATWDGRGYKKLF. Written as DNA, the CDR3 is TGTGCCACCTGGGATGGAAGGGGCTATAAGAAACTCTTT. The V and J genes are TRGV4 and TRGJ1 or TRGJ2. TCRdb is silent on the J gene; assignment here came from matching the DNA to germline. Germline V gene sequence: CDR1 EGSTGY, CDR2 YDSYTSSV. Trimming took 1 base from V and 7 from J; bases not matched to a gene: 7. The CDR3 extends over 13 amino acids.

Within the sample, this clone is large. V and J are TRGV11 and TRGJ1 or TRGJ2. As TCRdb names no J gene, one was assigned here on the basis of a DNA match to germline. TRGV11 is classed as an ORF, of uncertain function. This CDR3 is built from 17 residues. The trim removed 0 bases at V and 3 bases at J, leaving 11 bases unmatched. As DNA, the CDR3 is TGTGCCTGCTGGATTAGGCACAGGGGCAGGAGTTATTATAAGAAACTCTTT. Amino acid sequence: CACWIRHRGRSYYKKLF.

This clone has a single count. The limits of the CDR3 on the DNA are not certain, so only TCRdb's listed CDR3 is given. Called V gene: TRGV9; the J gene was not called. The CDR3 is 19 amino acids in total, end residues counted. Per the germline V gene, CDR1 is GITISATS and CDR2 is ISYDGTV (reference sequence). The chain's CDR3 is CALWDSHIIRNSLAVEQHF.

This clone is large (0.1 to 1%) in the sample. V and J are TRGV3 and TRGJ1 or TRGJ2. Because TCRdb records no J gene, it was assigned here through a match of the DNA to germline. The CDR3 extends over 12 amino acids. Trimming removed 3 bases from V and 8 bases from J; junction bases left unmatched: 7. Germline V gives CDR1 VTNTFY, CDR2 YDVSTARD (reference sequence). CDR3 residues: CATWDGPDKKLF. The DNA of the CDR3 is TGTGCCACCTGGGACGGCCCGGATAAGAAACTCTTT.

By its share, this clone is medium-sized. The V gene remains uncalled, whereas the J gene is TRGJ1 or TRGJ2. This CDR3 has 9 residues. CDR3 nucleotide sequence: TGTGCCACCGCCTATAAGAAACTCTTT. It translates to CATAYKKLF.

Sample share makes this clone large. The genes are TRGV2 and TRGJ1 or TRGJ2. No J segment appears in TCRdb, so it was assigned here by matching the sequence to germline. The CDR3 runs to 14 residues. The germline gives CDR1 EGSNGY, CDR2 YDSYNSKV. The junction had 12 bases not matched to a gene; V was cut back by 0 bases and J by 10 bases. Here the CDR3 DNA reads TGTGCCACCTGGGACGGGCAGGTACTTCGGAAGAAACTCTTT. Encoded protein: CATWDGQVLRKKLF.